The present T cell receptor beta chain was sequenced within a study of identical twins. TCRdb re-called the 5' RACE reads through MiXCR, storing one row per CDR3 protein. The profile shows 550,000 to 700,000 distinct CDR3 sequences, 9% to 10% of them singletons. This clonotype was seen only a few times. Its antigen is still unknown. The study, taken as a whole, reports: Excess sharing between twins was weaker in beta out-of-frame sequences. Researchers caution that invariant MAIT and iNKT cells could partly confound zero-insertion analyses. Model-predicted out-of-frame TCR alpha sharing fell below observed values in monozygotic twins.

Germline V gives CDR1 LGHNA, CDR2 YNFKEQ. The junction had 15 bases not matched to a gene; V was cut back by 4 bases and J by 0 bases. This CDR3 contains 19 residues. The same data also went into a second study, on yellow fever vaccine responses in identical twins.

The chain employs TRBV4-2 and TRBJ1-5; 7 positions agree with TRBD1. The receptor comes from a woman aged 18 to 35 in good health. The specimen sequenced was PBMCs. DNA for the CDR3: TGTGCCAGCAGCCCGAGACAGGGCCCCGGGGTCGGTAGCAATCAGCCCCAGCATTTT. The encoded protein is CASSPRQGPGVGSNQPQHF.